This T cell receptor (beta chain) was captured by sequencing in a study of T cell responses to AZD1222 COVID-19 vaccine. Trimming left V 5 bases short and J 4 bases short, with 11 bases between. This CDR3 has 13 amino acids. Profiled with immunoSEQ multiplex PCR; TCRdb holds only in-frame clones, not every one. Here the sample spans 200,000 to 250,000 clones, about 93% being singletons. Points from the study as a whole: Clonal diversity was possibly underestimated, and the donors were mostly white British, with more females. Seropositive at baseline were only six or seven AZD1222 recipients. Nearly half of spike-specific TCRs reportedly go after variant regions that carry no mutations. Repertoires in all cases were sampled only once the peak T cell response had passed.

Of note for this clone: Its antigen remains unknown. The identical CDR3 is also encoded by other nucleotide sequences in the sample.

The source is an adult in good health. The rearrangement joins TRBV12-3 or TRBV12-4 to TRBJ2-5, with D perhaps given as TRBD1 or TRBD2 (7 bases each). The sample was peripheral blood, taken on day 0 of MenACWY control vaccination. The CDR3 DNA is TGTGCCAGCAGTCCCAGGGGGGGAGAGACCCAGTACTTC. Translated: CASSPRGGETQYF.